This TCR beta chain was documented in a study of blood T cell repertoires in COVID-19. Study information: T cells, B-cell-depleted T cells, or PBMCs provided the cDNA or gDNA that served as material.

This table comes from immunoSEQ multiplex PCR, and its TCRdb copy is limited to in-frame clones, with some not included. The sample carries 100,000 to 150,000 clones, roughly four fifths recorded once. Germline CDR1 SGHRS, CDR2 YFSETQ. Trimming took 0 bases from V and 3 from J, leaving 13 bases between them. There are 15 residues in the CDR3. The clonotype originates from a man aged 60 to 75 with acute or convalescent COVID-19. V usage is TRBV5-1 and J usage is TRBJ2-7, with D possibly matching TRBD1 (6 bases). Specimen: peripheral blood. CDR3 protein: CASSLEQGGLYEQYF. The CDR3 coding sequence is TGCGCCAGCAGCTTGGAACAGGGTGGACTCTACGAGCAGTACTTC. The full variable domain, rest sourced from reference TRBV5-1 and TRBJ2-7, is KAGVTQTPRYLIKTRGQQVTLSCSPISGHRSVSWYQQTPGQGLQFLFEYFSETQRNKGNFPGRFSGRQFSNSRSEMNVSTLELGDSALYLCASSLEQGGLYEQYFGPGTRLTVT.